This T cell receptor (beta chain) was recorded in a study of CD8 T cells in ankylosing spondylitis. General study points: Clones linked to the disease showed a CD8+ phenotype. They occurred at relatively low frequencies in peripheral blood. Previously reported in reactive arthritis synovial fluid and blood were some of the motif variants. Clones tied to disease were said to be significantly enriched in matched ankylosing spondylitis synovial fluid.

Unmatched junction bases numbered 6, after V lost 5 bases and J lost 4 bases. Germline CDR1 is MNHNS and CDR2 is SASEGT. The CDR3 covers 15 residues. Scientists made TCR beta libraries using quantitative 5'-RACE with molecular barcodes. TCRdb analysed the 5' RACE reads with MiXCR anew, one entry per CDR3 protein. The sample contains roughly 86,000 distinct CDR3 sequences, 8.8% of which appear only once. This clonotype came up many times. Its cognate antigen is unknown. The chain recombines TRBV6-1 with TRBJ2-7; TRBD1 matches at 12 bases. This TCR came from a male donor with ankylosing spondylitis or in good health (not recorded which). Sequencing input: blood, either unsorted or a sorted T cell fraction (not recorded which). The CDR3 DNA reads TGTGCCAGCAGTCCACCGGGACAGGGGGCTTACGAGCAGTACTTC. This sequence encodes CASSPPGQGAYEQYF.